This TCR beta chain came from a study of T cell responses to AZD1222 COVID-19 vaccine. Study-wide findings and caveats: Nearly half of unique spike-specific TCRs reportedly avoided B.1.351 and B.1.1.7 mutated regions. The peak T cell response came first, and repertoires were sampled only after it. Elevations in Spike-specific TCR breadth and depth followed administration of two AZD1222 doses. Baseline testing showed seropositivity in only six or seven AZD1222 recipients.

Points on this clone: Antigen: not known.

CDR1 and CDR2 from the germline V gene are SEHNR and FQNEAQ (reference sequence). V was trimmed by 3 bases and J by 7 bases, leaving 12 bases between them. This CDR3 is 14 amino acids long. Sequencing was performed with immunoSEQ multiplex PCR; in TCRdb, only in-frame clones are kept and a portion is missing. This sample carries some 140,000 clones, roughly nine tenths of them seen once, and the ten largest clones take about 5%. The sequence came from an adult in good health. The rearrangement uses TRBV7-9 and TRBJ1-4, with D perhaps TRBD1 (5 bases). The specimen comprised peripheral blood, sampled on day 0 of MenACWY control vaccination. The CDR3 loop reads CASSFSTGGEKLFF. DNA for the CDR3: TGTGCCAGCAGCTTTTCAACGGGGGGTGAAAAACTGTTTTTT.